The entry that follows covers one T cell receptor (beta chain) sequence. This clonotype was recorded many times. Its recognized antigen is unknown. One base away there is no much larger clone; base qualities are not given. Unique molecular identifier barcodes were incorporated into the libraries and were used for clonotype quantification. Qiagen AllPrep DNA/RNA Micro kits were used to isolate total RNA, and an Agilent TapeStation was used to check RNA quality. TCR beta libraries were constructed by 5' RACE, in which cDNA synthesis was followed by two PCR steps with TCR beta constant-region gene-specific primers. Sequencing of the TCR beta libraries was performed on an Illumina MiSeq platform. The study's processing was this. MIGEC, MiXCR and VDJtools were used for read processing. Clonotype frequency was computed as the clonotype's share of unique molecular identifiers among all unique molecular identifiers in the sample. Nonfunctional TRBV genes classified in IMGT as pseudogenes or open reading frames, such as TRBV1, TRBV12-1 and TRBV21, were excluded. The public reads were reanalyzed by TCRdb: fastp trimming at Q25, MiXCR alignment, in-frame beta chains only. Rows are unified per CDR3 protein, each entry keeping the most common DNA and genes. These V and J calls rely on TCRdb rather than the paper's analysis. Present in this sample are tens of thousands of distinct CDR3 sequences, 2% to 2.5% of which were seen just once. About 5% of the sample rests with the top ten.

The data stem from a study of beta chain bispecific antibodies for T cell cancers (dated by TCRdb to about 2021). Context from the whole study: Healthy donor T cells were cocultured with T cell leukemia lines and bispecific antibodies, and TRBV sequencing of the surviving cells was then used to measure how much each TRBV family was depleted. Surface TRBV12 (TRBV12-3) was expressed by Jurkat cells, and surface TRBV5-5 was expressed by HPB-ALL cells.

Via the germline V gene, CDR1 is ENHRY and CDR2 SYGVKD. From its cysteine to its phenylalanine, the CDR3 spans 19 amino acids. The CDR3 DNA has 57 bases and is translated from base 1. V loses 0 bases at its end and J loses 5 bases; junction bases beyond the gene matches: 10. What this sample's treatment or condition label stands for: alpha-V12: anti-TRBV12 scFv linked to anti-CD3 scFv. T cells were expanded from blood mononuclear cells for 2 to 4 days using either anti-CD3 antibody OKT3 or CD3/CD28 Dynabeads. The anti-TRBV12 bispecific sample was derived from a coculture of Jurkat leukemia cells with normal T cells and was compared against an anti-CD19 bispecific control coculture. The culture conditions for expanded T cells were RPMI 1640 plus 10% fetal bovine serum, recombinant human IL-2 (about 100 IU/ml) and IL-7 (around 4.7 ng/ml). Cocultures combined approximately 5 x 10^4 normal T cells with approximately 5 x 10^4 target cells and bispecific antibody in about 100 ul, incubated approximately 15 hours at 37°C. Every bispecific antibody was made of two single-chain variable fragments expressed in a single-chain diabody format with a His tag. Effector T cells were obtained from healthy human donors, and peripheral blood mononuclear cells were isolated from leukapheresis samples by Ficoll density gradient centrifugation.

General study outcomes and caveats: The TRBV-directed bispecific antibodies appeared to leave every TRBV family member untouched except the targeted genes and the closely related ones. Every sequenced sample contained a mix of leukemia cell line cells and normal T cells, and most targeted TRBV signal came from the leukemia cells rather than from the normal T cells. Cross-reactivity of the anti-TRBV5-5 antibody with TRBV5-6 was attributed to high sequence similarity between the two genes. Relative to anti-CD19, the TRBV12-3 share of total TRBV signal was reduced by 98.9% after anti-TRBV12 exposure, whereas a nonsignificant 35% to 40% decrease was observed for TRBV12-4.

This clonotype originated in a human donor in good health. Some clones in this sample may be carry-over from other donors' samples. The chain links TRBV10-3 with TRBJ2-7; a stretch of 16 junction bases matches TRBD2. Here the sequenced sample was healthy donor T cells cultured with leukemia cells, taken from a culture containing a bispecific antibody targeting TCR Vbeta12. The base sequence is TGTGCCATCAGTGAGTCCGTCCCGGGACTAGCGGGGGGGCACCACGAGCAGTACTTC. It is translated as CAISESVPGLAGGHHEQYF.